Sequencing of this T cell receptor beta chain was carried out in a study of regulatory T cells in long-lasting Graves disease. Combining iRepertoire HTBI primers with Arm-PCR of CDR3 regions, the authors built TCR beta libraries. TCRdb called the multiplex PCR reads again in MiXCR, with one record for every CDR3 protein. The table has about 420,000 distinct CDR3 sequences, about 17% seen once. CDR3 size: 14 residues. With 3 bases clipped from V and 6 bases from J, the junction kept 5 bases outside the gene matches. The germline V gene has CDR1 MNHEY and CDR2 SMNVEV (reference sequence). Time point here: newly diagnosed GD, antithyroid drugs for less than 3 months. PBMC-derived RNA was used for the TCR library. The same specimen was also included in a second study, on T cells in Graves' hyperthyroidism and ophthalmopathy.

This sequence was found in a woman aged 18-29 years with Graves disease. The V call is TRBV27, the J call TRBJ2-4, with TRBD2 identical over 7 bases. The sample in question was peripheral blood mononuclear cells (PBMCs), obtained at new diagnosis, from a patient treated with antithyroid drugs. The CDR3 DNA is TGTGCCAGCAGTTTCGGGGGGAACAGAAACATTCAGTACTTC. Translation gives CASSFGGNRNIQYF.